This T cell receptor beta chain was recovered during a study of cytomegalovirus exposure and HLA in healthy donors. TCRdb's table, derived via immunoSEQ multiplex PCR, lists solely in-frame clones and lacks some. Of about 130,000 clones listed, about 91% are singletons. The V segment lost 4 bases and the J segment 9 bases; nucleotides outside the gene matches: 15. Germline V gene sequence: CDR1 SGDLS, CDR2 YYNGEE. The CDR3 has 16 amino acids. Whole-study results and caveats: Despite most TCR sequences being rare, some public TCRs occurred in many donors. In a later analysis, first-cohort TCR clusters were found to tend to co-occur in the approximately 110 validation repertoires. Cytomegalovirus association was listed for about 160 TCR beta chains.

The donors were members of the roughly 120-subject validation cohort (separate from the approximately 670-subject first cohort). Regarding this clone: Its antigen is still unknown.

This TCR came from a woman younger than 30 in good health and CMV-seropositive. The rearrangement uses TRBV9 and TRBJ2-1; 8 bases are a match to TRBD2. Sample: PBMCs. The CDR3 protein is CASSPRNGGAAFEQFF. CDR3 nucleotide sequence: TGTGCCAGCAGCCCCCGGAACGGGGGGGCCGCCTTTGAGCAGTTCTTC.